The clone carrying this TCR beta chain was recorded a few times. Its antigen is currently unknown. The data derive from a study of Ad26.COV2.S vaccination and SARS-CoV-2 variants. Study findings and constraints: It is possible that the TCR breadth and depth analyses underestimated the total T cell responses.

Assay: immunoSEQ multiplex PCR; the TCRdb copy retains only in-frame clones and omits some. This repertoire shows approximately 350,000 clones, more than 75% found once; its top ten account for around 3.5%. Treatment specified: roughly 20 received Ad26.COV2.S at low or high dose, single or two shots; roughly 5 received placebo; per-sample allocation not given. Day 63 after the first vaccine or placebo injection was the time point for sampling. Trimming took 1 base from V and 3 from J; bases not matched to a gene: 2. CDR3 length equals 15 residues. Germline values: CDR1 SGHDN, CDR2 FVKESK. The origin of this receptor is a person aged 18-65 years who received the Ad26.COV2.S COVID-19 vaccine or a placebo. The specimen comprised peripheral blood, sampled in a trial of Ad26.COV2.S vaccine versus placebo. V gene TRBV14 combines with J gene TRBJ2-2; 7 nucleotides align to TRBD1. The CDR3 spells CASSQGDRYTGELFF. The CDR3 DNA reads as TGTGCCAGCAGCCAAGGGGACAGATACACCGGGGAGCTGTTTTTT.